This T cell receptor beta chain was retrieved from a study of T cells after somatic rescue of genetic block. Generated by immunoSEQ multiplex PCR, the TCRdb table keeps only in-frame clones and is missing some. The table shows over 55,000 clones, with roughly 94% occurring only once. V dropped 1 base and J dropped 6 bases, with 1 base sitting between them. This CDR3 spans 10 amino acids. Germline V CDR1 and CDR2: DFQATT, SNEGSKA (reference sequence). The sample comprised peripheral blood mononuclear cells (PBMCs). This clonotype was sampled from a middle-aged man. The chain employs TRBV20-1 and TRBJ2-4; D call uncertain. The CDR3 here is CSARGNIQYF. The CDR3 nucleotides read TGCAGTGCTAGAGGAAACATTCAGTACTTC.